The sequence of this T cell receptor (beta chain) was determined in a study of cytomegalovirus exposure and HLA in healthy donors. The study, taken as a whole, reports: An observed cluster of highly shared sequence variants was recorded as a likely sequencing artifact. Three CMV-associated chains proved CMV antigen-specific in vitro.

This clone has just a few counts. No antigen is known for it. Use of 60 Vbeta and 13 Jbeta primers characterized the PCR. TCRdb's table, derived via immunoSEQ multiplex PCR, lists solely in-frame clones and lacks some. The profile shows 130,000 to 150,000 clones, more than 75% of them singletons. The CDR3 runs 15 residues. Trimming stripped 4 bases from V and 2 bases from J, with 14 bases between. Germline CDR1 LGHNA, CDR2 YSLEER. The chain recombines TRBV4-3 with TRBJ1-1; the D gene is possibly TRBD1 (6 bases). Sequencing used PBMCs. This clonotype was sampled from a female donor in good health and CMV-seronegative. CDR3 sequence reads: CASSPYRAVNTEAFF. The CDR3 nucleotides read TGCGCCAGCAGCCCGTACAGGGCTGTAAACACTGAAGCTTTCTTT.